What follows describes a single TCR beta chain. This CDR3 is built from 17 residues. The germline gives CDR1 MGHDK, CDR2 SYGVNS. V lost 5 bases and J 0 bases, leaving 18 bases between the germline ends. The repertoire was sequenced with immunoSEQ multiplex PCR; TCRdb's copy has only in-frame clones and lacks some. Among 30,000 to 40,000 clones listed, roughly four fifths were seen once. This entry belongs to a study of pediatric ulcerative colitis. Sequencing was done on a sample of blood. The receptor's source is a boy aged 5-17 years with severe ulcerative colitis. The chain joins TRBV25-1 to TRBJ2-3; D gene ambiguous. The CDR3 loop is CASSISVRGASTDTQYF. DNA of the CDR3: TGTGCCAGCAGTATTTCGGTACGCGGTGCTAGCACAGATACGCAGTATTTT.